The source of this T cell receptor (beta chain) is a study of identifying expanded T cells in peripheral blood. The CDR3 runs 14 residues. Trimming cost V 7 bases and J 6 bases; bases outside gene matches: 7. Germline V gene data show CDR1 as MNHNS and CDR2 as SASEGT. Study-wide results and caveats: Variance in clone template counts between approximately two-week samples significantly increased with total template count across all healthy donors.

As concerns this clone: What it recognizes is unknown.

Collection occurred without any documented infections or immune events in donors. TCRdb's copy holds only in-frame clones and misses some; the assay was immunoSEQ multiplex PCR. This sample yields about 52,000 clones, of which 82% are seen a single time; about 15% belongs to the top ten. The V gene is TRBV6-1, the J gene TRBJ2-3; 10 bases map to TRBD2. Sequenced material: blood. The clonotype was recovered from a person aged 18-69 years in good health. Here the CDR3 reads CASNLAGEPDTQYF. The CDR3 DNA is TGTGCCAGCAACCTAGCGGGGGAACCTGATACGCAGTATTTT.